This note documents a single T cell receptor (beta chain) sequence. The sample originates from a study of blood T cell repertoires in COVID-19. V lost 6 bases, J lost 0 bases, and 15 bases lay in between. The CDR3 length is 15 residues. Per the germline V gene, CDR1 is SGHRS and CDR2 is YFSETQ. Only in-frame clones appear in the TCRdb table, and some are missing; sequencing was by immunoSEQ multiplex PCR. The data show about 160,000 clones, around 74% seen once. The source material was peripheral blood. The clonotype was recovered from a woman aged 60-70 years with COVID-19, enrolled during active disease. The V gene is TRBV5-1, the J gene TRBJ1-1; D may be TRBD1 (6 bases). The CDR3 coding sequence is TGCGCCAGCAATCCGACAGGTGCCATGAACACTGAAGCTTTCTTT. Protein sequence: CASNPTGAMNTEAFF.